This TCR beta chain originates from a study of T cell responses to AZD1222 COVID-19 vaccine. As concerns this clone: Its matching antigen is unknown.

Whole-study results and caveats: Repertoire collection took place solely once the T cell response had peaked. Spike-wide vaccine-associated CD4 TCRs dominated at 160-218 and 743-854.

Germline V CDR1 and CDR2: SQVTM, ANQGSEA. Trimming shortened V by 8 bases and J by 0 bases, and 10 bases separated the two germline ends. This CDR3 is 13 amino acids long. TCRdb's table, derived via immunoSEQ multiplex PCR, lists solely in-frame clones and lacks some. The table lists 90,000 to 100,000 clones, 70% to 90% of them singletons. Specimen: peripheral blood, collected on day 0 of AZD1222 vaccination. The TCR sequence derives from an adult in good health. J is TRBJ1-4 and V is TRBV29-1; unclear D gene. In DNA, the CDR3 is TGCAGCACTAGTACCGCAACTAATGAAAAACTGTTTTTT. This translates into CSTSTATNEKLFF.